This T cell receptor beta chain was observed in a study of blood T cell repertoires in COVID-19. The repertoire was sequenced with immunoSEQ multiplex PCR; TCRdb's copy has only in-frame clones and lacks some. The sample lists some 250,000 clones; about 89% were seen once. This receptor was identified in a man aged 40-55 years who had recovered from COVID-19. The specimen was PBMCs or T cells enriched from blood (not recorded which).

Here the CDR3 DNA reads TGTGCCAGCAGCTTAACCGGGACAGGGACCGGGGAGCTGTTTTTT. Amino acids: CASSLTGTGTGELFF. The chain joins TRBV9 to TRBJ2-2, with 9 positions matching TRBD1. Germline V gene sequence: CDR1 SGDLS, CDR2 YYNGEE. Unmatched junction bases numbered 6, after V lost 4 bases and J lost 5 bases. The CDR3 totals 15 residues.